The 32 T cell receptor beta chains reported below all come from one sample, sequenced in a study of blood T cells in healthy people across ages. Using a J-beta primer mix together with a sample-barcoded 5' primer, a second PCR was run for about 7 to 12 cycles. TCRdb used MiXCR to reprocess the 5' RACE reads, holding one entry per CDR3 protein. The sample includes about 1,400,000 distinct CDR3 sequences, 45% to 70% seen only once; the top ten take 5% to 7%. Sequencing was carried out using blood. These receptors all stem from a man aged 18 to 30 in good health.

The gene calls are TRBV2 and TRBJ2-3; TRBD1 agrees at 7 bases. This CDR3 is 16 amino acids long. Germline V CDR1 and CDR2: SNHLY, FYNNEI. With 6 bases clipped from V and 4 bases from J, the junction kept 13 bases outside the gene matches. CDR3 sequence: CASSSIDRVKSDTQYF. Here the CDR3 DNA reads TGTGCCAGCAGCTCTATTGACAGGGTAAAATCAGATACGCAGTATTTT.

The chain links TRBV6-5 to TRBJ2-3; 8 positions match TRBD1. This CDR3 spans 14 amino acids. The V gene end was trimmed by 5 bases and the J gene end by 5 bases; junction bases not matched to a gene: 6. Germline V gene sequence: CDR1 MNHEY, CDR2 SVGAGI. The CDR3 loop is CASSVTGAKDTQYF. CDR3 bases: TGTGCCAGCAGTGTGACAGGGGCGAAAGATACGCAGTATTTT.

A few counts support this clonotype. This sequence joins TRBV29-1 and TRBJ2-7; 7 positions agree with TRBD1. V lost 7 bases, J lost 0 bases, and 6 bases stayed unmatched. CDR1 and CDR2 (germline): SQVTM, ANQGSEA. There are 13 residues in the CDR3. DNA of the CDR3: TGCAGCGCTGCCGGGGACAGCTCCTACGAGCAGTACTTC. Protein: CSAAGDSSYEQYF.

The chain carries TRBV7-2 and TRBJ2-3, with D perhaps TRBD2 (5 bases). Germline assignment: CDR1 SGHTA and CDR2 FQGNSA. Trimming took 5 bases from V and 0 from J, leaving 15 bases between them. CDR3 length equals 16 residues. CDR3 in DNA: TGTGCCAGCAGCCCCCGTCGGGGTTATAGCACAGATACGCAGTATTTT. Translation: CASSPRRGYSTDTQYF.

V usage is TRBV4-1 and J usage is TRBJ1-4; TRBD1 matches at 7 bases. The CDR3 extends over 15 amino acids. J was trimmed by 4 bases and V by 3 bases; bases with no gene match: 5. CDR1 and CDR2 from the germline V gene are MGHRA and YSYEKL. CDR3 sequence (DNA): TGCGCCAGCAGCCACCCGGGACAGAATAATGAAAAACTGTTTTTT. Its translation is CASSHPGQNNEKLFF.

This chain connects TRBV4-1 to TRBJ2-1; 7 bases are shared with TRBD2. CDR1 and CDR2 (germline): MGHRA, YSYEKL. V was clipped by 0 bases and J by 10 bases; unmatched bases: 18. The CDR3 covers 18 residues. As DNA, the CDR3 is TGCGCCAGCAGCCAAGATTTGGCACTAGCGAGAGGGATGAGGGAGCAGTTCTTC. This translates into CASSQDLALARGMREQFF.

This chain links TRBV12-5 with TRBJ2-1; D gene unclear. Germline CDR1 reads LGHNT; CDR2 reads FRNRAP. The length of the CDR3 is 12 residues. Trimming pared 0 bases from V and 8 bases from J, leaving 5 bases between. CDR3 nucleotide sequence: TGTGCTAGTGGTTTGGTACGGGATGAGCAGTTCTTC. Its protein is CASGLVRDEQFF.

The chain links TRBV20-1 to TRBJ2-1; TRBD2 is a possible D gene (6 bases). Trimming removed 5 bases at V and 10 bases at J, with 18 bases between. The CDR3 runs 13 residues. Germline-derived CDR1 and CDR2 are DFQATT and SNEGSKA (reference sequence). The CDR3 sequence: CSAPIRGDGEQFF. DNA of the CDR3: TGCAGTGCTCCAATTCGCGGGGATGGGGAGCAGTTCTTC.

The chain couples TRBV7-9 to TRBJ2-1, with D possibly being TRBD1 (5 bases). The ends were cut back, 7 bases at V and 10 bases at J, with 14 bases in the middle. Germline CDR1 reads SEHNR; CDR2 reads FQNEAQ (reference sequence). This CDR3 spans 12 amino acids. CDR3 in DNA: TGTGCCAGCACCCCTTGGGGCAGCGAGCAGTTCTTC. Its translation is CASTPWGSEQFF. The full variable domain, in which reference TRBV7-9 and TRBJ2-1 provide the parts outside the CDR3, is DTGVSQNPRHKITKRGQNVTFRCDPISEHNRLYWYRQTLGQGPEFLTYFQNEAQLEKSRLLSDRFSAERPKGSFSTLEIQRTEQGDSAMYLCASTPWGSEQFFGPGTRLTVL.

V and J are TRBV5-6 and TRBJ2-4; D remains ambiguous. The J call may be in error: the DNA end matches TRBJ2-7 better. Germline assignment: CDR1 SGHDT and CDR2 YYEEEE. The CDR3 consists of 16 residues. This CDR3 is CASSVFALRVPYEQYF. DNA of the CDR3: TGTGCCAGCAGCGTGTTTGCTCTTCGGGTGCCTTACGAGCAGTACTTC.

This clonotype was recorded only once. The V and J genes are TRBV20-1 and TRBJ2-5, with 7 bases fitting TRBD2. Unmatched junction bases numbered 10, after V lost 2 bases and J lost 4 bases. CDR3 length: 15 amino acids. Germline V lookup: CDR1 DFQATT, CDR2 SNEGSKA (reference sequence). The CDR3 is CSARLWGRGGETQYF. CDR3 nucleotides: TGCAGTGCTAGATTGTGGGGGAGGGGCGGAGAGACCCAGTACTTC.

A remark on this clonotype: The junction departs from germline at one end; a sequencing error may be responsible. V usage is TRBV4-2 and J usage is TRBJ1-1; D is unresolved. The germline gives CDR1 LGHNA, CDR2 YNFKEQ. There are 13 residues in the CDR3. In nucleotides, the CDR3 is TGTGCCAGCAGCCAAGTACAGAACCCTGAAGCTTTCTTT. As protein: CASSQVQNPEAFF.

This chain joins TRBV12-3 or TRBV12-4 and TRBJ2-4, with 9 positions matching TRBD2. The J call may not be correct, given that the DNA end is closer to TRBJ2-7. This CDR3 contains 14 residues. The CDR3 region has the DNA TGTGCCAGCAGTTTACGGCGGGGGGGCTTCGAGCAGTACTTC. It codes for CASSLRRGGFEQYF.

The V call is TRBV20-1, the J call TRBJ2-7; D gene unclear. Per the germline V gene, CDR1 is DFQATT and CDR2 is SNEGSKA (reference sequence). Trimming left V 5 bases short and J 4 bases short, with 12 bases between. There are 12 residues in the CDR3. The CDR3 reads CSAADTYYEQYF. Written as DNA, the CDR3 is TGCAGTGCTGCAGACACCTATTACGAGCAGTACTTC.

A few counts support this clonotype. J is TRBJ2-1 and V is TRBV4-1; TRBD2 aligns across 9 bases. The J segment lost 4 bases and the V segment lost 4 bases, leaving 11 bases of the junction unmatched. The germline V gene has CDR1 MGHRA and CDR2 YSYEKL. The CDR3 has 17 residues. CDR3 sequence reads: CASSPSTGTSSYNEQFF. CDR3 sequence (DNA): TGCGCCAGCAGCCCCTCAACCGGGACTAGCTCTTACAATGAGCAGTTCTTC.

CDR3 nucleotide sequence: TGCAGCGTTGAAGCGGGACCCTCCTACAATGAGCAGTTCTTC. Translating gives CSVEAGPSYNEQFF. The J gene is TRBJ2-1, the V gene TRBV29-1; D may correspond to TRBD1 or TRBD2 (5 bases each). The germline gives CDR1 SQVTM, CDR2 ANQGSEA. This CDR3 region has 14 residues. Between the trimmed V and J ends, which lost 1 base and 0 bases, there was a span of 7 bases.

The chain carries TRBV7-9 and TRBJ1-4; 7 bases are shared with TRBD1. V lost 0 bases to trimming and J lost 5 bases; unmatched junction nucleotides: 3. The CDR3 is 15 amino acids. Germline values: CDR1 SEHNR, CDR2 FQNEAQ (reference sequence). CDR3 nucleotide sequence: TGTGCCAGCAGCTTAGCGTTACAGGGGAATGAAAAACTGTTTTTT. Amino acids: CASSLALQGNEKLFF.

This chain uses TRBV28 with TRBJ1-4; TRBD1 matches 9 bases. The CDR3 totals 16 residues. The V gene end was trimmed by 3 bases and the J gene end by 3 bases; junction bases not matched to a gene: 5. Germline V lookup: CDR1 MDHEN, CDR2 SYDVKM. CDR3 protein: CASSFGTGWANEKLFF. In DNA, the CDR3 is TGTGCCAGCAGTTTTGGGACAGGGTGGGCTAATGAAAAACTGTTTTTT.

The rearrangement links TRBV20-1 to TRBJ2-1; D is unresolved. The CDR3 runs to 15 residues. CDR1 and CDR2 (germline): DFQATT, SNEGSKA (reference sequence). Trimming removed 3 bases from V and 0 bases from J, with 12 bases in between. CDR3 protein: CSASPASISYNEQFF. The CDR3 DNA reads TGCAGTGCTAGTCCAGCCTCTATCTCCTACAATGAGCAGTTCTTC.

The chain couples TRBV27 to TRBJ2-1; TRBD1 matches 9 bases. Trimming cost V 1 base and J 6 bases; bases outside gene matches: 4. The CDR3 runs 15 residues. The germline V gene encodes CDR1 MNHEY and CDR2 SMNVEV (reference sequence). The CDR3 is CASSLYRGLFNEQFF. CDR3 bases: TGTGCCAGCAGTTTATACAGGGGGCTTTTCAATGAGCAGTTCTTC.

This chain joins TRBV28 and TRBJ1-1; a weak D match, TRBD1 (5 bases). Trimming stripped 3 bases from V and 6 bases from J, with 14 bases between. This CDR3 comprises 14 residues. Looked up from germline, CDR1 is MDHEN and CDR2 is SYDVKM. The CDR3 nucleotides read TGTGCCAGCAGTTTTCGGGGGGATAGGGCTGAAGCTTTCTTT. Translated, it gives CASSFRGDRAEAFF. The complete variable domain, with remaining parts taken from reference TRBV28 and TRBJ1-1, reads DVKVTQSSRYLVKRTGEKVFLECVQDMDHENMFWYRQDPGLGLRLIYFSYDVKMKEKGDIPEGYSVSREKKERFSLILESASTNQTSMYLCASSFRGDRAEAFFGQGTRLTVV.

The genes are TRBV7-2 and TRBJ2-4, with 8 bases lining up with TRBD1. The germline V gene encodes CDR1 SGHTA and CDR2 FQGNSA. The CDR3 length is 13 residues. With 10 bases clipped from V and 8 bases from J, the junction kept 10 bases outside the gene matches. CDR3 amino acids: CATDRGDEDIQYF. For the CDR3, the DNA is TGTGCCACCGACAGGGGCGATGAGGACATTCAGTACTTC.

The CDR3 loop is CASGRDGGYGYTF. The CDR3, as DNA: TGTGCCAGCGGGAGGGACGGAGGCTATGGCTACACCTTC. The rearrangement joins TRBV25-1 to TRBJ1-2; D perhaps matches TRBD1 (5 bases). Trimming left V 8 bases short and J 4 bases short, with 14 bases between. Germline V gene lookup returns CDR1 MGHDK and CDR2 SYGVNS. This CDR3 has 13 residues.

The rearrangement joins TRBV12-3 or TRBV12-4 to TRBJ2-3; D is uncertain. Deletions cut 2 bases from V and 6 bases from J, with 6 bases between. The CDR3 runs 12 residues. The CDR3 DNA sequence: TGTGCCAGCAGTTTAACAATGGATACGCAGTATTTT. This gives the protein CASSLTMDTQYF.

This clonotype was detected only a few times. CDR3 nucleotides: TGTGCCACCAGCCAAGGGGGCGTTGGGGCCAACGTCCTGACTTTC. Residues: CATSQGGVGANVLTF. The gene calls are TRBV15 and TRBJ2-6; 7 nucleotides agree with TRBD1. The CDR3 has 15 residues. In germline, CDR1 is LNHNV, CDR2 YYDKDF (reference sequence). V lost 5 bases, J lost 3 bases, and 4 bases stayed unmatched. Variable domain in full (rest from reference TRBV15 and TRBJ2-6): DAMVIQNPRYQVTQFGKPVTLSCSQTLNHNVMYWYQQKSSQAPKLLFHYYDKDFNNEADTPDNFQSRRPNTSFCFLDIRSPGLGDTAMYLCATSQGGVGANVLTFGAGSRLTVL.

V is TRBV10-3 and J is TRBJ1-1, with 9 nucleotides matching TRBD1. The CDR3 runs 12 residues. The trim removed 5 bases at V and 10 bases at J, leaving 5 bases unmatched. CDR1 is ENHRY, CDR2 SYGVKD, per germline. The CDR3 here is CAISQTDRGAFF. The CDR3 DNA sequence: TGTGCCATCAGTCAGACGGACAGGGGAGCTTTCTTT.

The count of this clonotype is one. This chain links TRBV20-1 with TRBJ1-4; D gene unclear. Germline V CDR1 and CDR2: DFQATT, SNEGSKA (reference sequence). Trimming shortened V by 6 bases and J by 5 bases, and 10 bases separated the two germline ends. CDR3 length: 12 amino acids. The CDR3 coding sequence is TGCAGTGCCCCCAAGCTAAATGAAAAACTGTTTTTT. Its protein is CSAPKLNEKLFF.

This clonotype was detected a few times. The V and J genes are TRBV10-3 and TRBJ2-1; D gene ambiguous. CDR3 size: 14 residues. Trimming took off 11 bases at V and 2 bases at J, with 16 bases between the two ends. Germline CDR1 reads ENHRY; CDR2 reads SYGVKD. The DNA for the CDR3 is TGTGCCGTGGCTCAGGCGGCCACCTACAATGAGCAGTTCTTC. Translating gives CAVAQAATYNEQFF.

V usage is TRBV25-1 and J usage is TRBJ2-5, with TRBD2 matching 12 bases. Losses at the gene ends were 3 bases for V and 11 bases for J; bases not matched to a gene: 7. The CDR3 covers 14 residues. The V gene's germline CDR1 is MGHDK and CDR2 SYGVNS. CDR3 protein: CASSDPTSGSEQYF. The CDR3 DNA reads as TGTGCCAGCAGTGACCCGACTAGCGGGAGTGAGCAGTACTTC.

This clonotype was observed a single time. This rearrangement joins TRBV5-1 to TRBJ2-2; possible D gene TRBD2, 6 bases. CDR3 length: 16 amino acids. The V gene's germline CDR1 is SGHRS and CDR2 YFSETQ. Between the trimmed V and J ends, which lost 2 bases and 2 bases, there was a span of 13 bases. In nucleotides, the CDR3 is TGCGCCAGCAGCTTCGGGAGCTACCTAAACACCGGGGAGCTGTTTTTT. Protein product: CASSFGSYLNTGELFF.

The gene calls are TRBV4-3 and TRBJ2-2; D uncertain. The CDR3 runs 16 residues. CDR1 and CDR2 from the germline V gene are LGHNA and YSLEER. Trimming stripped 0 bases from V and 0 bases from J, with 8 bases between. The CDR3, as DNA: TGCGCCAGCAGCCAAGATTTACCCCCGAACACCGGGGAGCTGTTTTTT. It codes for CASSQDLPPNTGELFF.

The chain recombines TRBV20-1 with TRBJ2-1; D may correspond to TRBD1 or TRBD2 (5 bases each). The V end lost 0 bases, the J end lost 10 bases, and 16 bases lay between the germline ends. Per germline, CDR1 DFQATT and CDR2 SNEGSKA (reference sequence). There are 14 residues in the CDR3. Here the CDR3 reads CSARDWGIPWEQFF. CDR3 in DNA: TGCAGTGCTAGAGATTGGGGGATCCCGTGGGAGCAGTTCTTC.